This TCR beta chain derives from a study of shared clonotypes between healthy human individuals. Study-wide results and caveats: Among donors, clonotype sharing was expected to be affected by sequencing depth.

Trimming stripped 7 bases from V and 7 bases from J, with 8 bases between. Germline CDR1 and CDR2: MDHEN and SYDVKM. The CDR3 contains 11 residues. This clone appeared a single time. As yet, its antigen is unknown. Some clones are missing from TCRdb's copy, which holds only in-frame ones; the method was immunoSEQ multiplex PCR. Among 800,000 to 1,200,000 clones listed, approximately 80% were seen once. The sequence was obtained from a man aged 18 to 29 in good health. Some clones in this sample may be carry-over from other donors' samples. The rearrangement joins TRBV28 to TRBJ2-1; no clear D. Input material: memory CD4+ T cells from PBMCs. Indicated subset: CD45RA-negative fraction. The CDR3 loop reads CASTKVNEQFF. In DNA form, the CDR3 reads TGTGCCAGCACTAAGGTTAATGAGCAGTTCTTC.